Detailed here is one T cell receptor (beta chain). As yet, its antigen is unknown. Each of the sorted populations had a purity greater than 98%. The source of the sample is a study of beta chain features in type 1 diabetes. Study-level information: Over all samples combined, some 110 million sorted cells were examined.

Whole-study findings and limits: Type 1 diabetes patients showed fewer insertions and more deletions at VDJ junctions. Patients with Type 1 diabetes showed moderately but significantly shorter TCRB CDR3s in all four CD4+ subsets. The question of HLA type influencing TCRB rearrangement was one that remained unresolved here.

TCRB transcripts that were expressed got sequenced, as all of the isolated RNA had been reverse transcribed. Produced via immunoSEQ multiplex PCR; TCRdb's table is partial and in-frame only. Here the sample spans 500,000 to 800,000 clones, over 10% being singletons. The sequence was collected from a man aged 30-40 years with type 1 diabetes. Sequencing input: naive CD4+ T cells from blood.

CDR3: CASSPSRDGNYGYTF. CDR3 in DNA: TGTGCCAGCTCACCGTCCCGGGACGGTAACTATGGCTACACCTTC. The V and J genes are TRBV18 and TRBJ1-2; D may be TRBD1 (5 bases). This CDR3 has 15 residues. V lost 3 bases and J lost 1, with 12 bases in between. The germline V gene has CDR1 KGHSH and CDR2 LQKENI.